This TCR beta chain was obtained from a study of CD8 T cells in Susac syndrome. Random hexamers were used to reverse transcribe the RNA input (roughly 0.5 to 1 ug). From the immunoSEQ multiplex PCR reads, TCRdb called clonotypes with MiXCR, one entry per CDR3 protein. This repertoire shows about 300,000 distinct CDR3 sequences, 85% found once; its top ten account for 0.2% to 0.25%. This clonotype was picked up a small number of times. The junction departs from germline at one end; a sequencing error may be responsible. Germline assignment: CDR1 MDHEN and CDR2 SYDVKM. This CDR3 is 15 amino acids long. Input material: CD8+ T cells from PBMCs. The V gene is TRBV28, the J gene TRBJ1-1, with 8 bases lining up with TRBD1. The clonotype comes from a human donor with multiple sclerosis. The CDR3 is CASSLWTGMNTEAFF. As DNA, the CDR3 is TGTGCCAGCAGTCTATGGACAGGGATGAACACTGAAGCTTTCTTT.